The next 31 T cell receptor beta chains were all read from a single sample in a study of tumor-infiltrating lymphocytes in localized non-small cell lung cancer. The repertoire was sequenced with immunoSEQ multiplex PCR; TCRdb's copy has only in-frame clones and lacks some. The sample contains 10,000 or so clones, around 82% of which appear only once. The sample comprised uninvolved lung tissue not adjacent to the tumor. These receptors all come from a human donor with non-small cell lung cancer.

The chain employs TRBV5-1 and TRBJ2-5; 9 bases align to TRBD2. Germline V lookup: CDR1 SGHRS, CDR2 YFSETQ. V lost 0 bases to trimming and J lost 1 base; unmatched junction nucleotides: 7. This CDR3 has 17 amino acids. CDR3 residues: CASSLGWRGGTQETQYF. The CDR3 DNA is TGCGCCAGCAGCTTGGGATGGCGGGGGGGGACCCAAGAGACCCAGTACTTC.

The gene calls are TRBV19 and TRBJ1-1; 7 positions agree with TRBD1. Per the germline V gene, CDR1 is LNHDA and CDR2 is SQIVND (reference sequence). CDR3 length: 15 amino acids. V lost 1 base to trimming and J lost 5 bases; unmatched junction nucleotides: 7. The CDR3 DNA is TGTGCCAGTAGTATAGGGTACAGGGGAGGGACTGAAGCTTTCTTT. Its translation is CASSIGYRGGTEAFF.

The J gene is TRBJ1-1, the V gene TRBV5-5, with a weak D call TRBD1 (5 bases). This CDR3 comprises 13 residues. Trimming pared 4 bases from V and 1 base from J, leaving 8 bases between. Germline V gene data show CDR1 as SGHKS and CDR2 as YYEKEE (reference sequence). CDR3 sequence reads: CASSVTGNTEAFF. CDR3 in DNA: TGTGCCAGCAGCGTTACAGGGAACACTGAAGCTTTCTTT.

The chain has TRBV5-5 and TRBJ1-1; D ambiguous. The length of the CDR3 is 12 residues. Germline V lookup: CDR1 SGHKS, CDR2 YYEKEE (reference sequence). V lost 0 bases and J 10 bases, leaving 10 bases between the germline ends. The CDR3 reads CASSLEVSGAFF. The CDR3 DNA is TGTGCCAGCAGCTTGGAGGTCTCGGGAGCTTTCTTT.

The J gene is TRBJ2-2, the V gene TRBV6-6, with 7 bases identical to TRBD2. Germline lookup yields CDR1 MNHNY and CDR2 SVGAGI (reference sequence). The CDR3 runs to 15 residues. The junction had 8 bases not matched to a gene; V was cut back by 7 bases and J by 3 bases. Here the CDR3 reads CASKRGGEDTGELFF. The CDR3 DNA sequence: TGTGCCAGCAAGAGGGGAGGGGAGGACACCGGGGAGCTGTTTTTT.

The chain uses TRBV6-5 and TRBJ1-6; 7 bases are a match to TRBD1. This CDR3 contains 15 residues. The V gene's germline CDR1 is MNHEY and CDR2 SVGAGI. J was trimmed by 9 bases and V by 5 bases; bases with no gene match: 10. Here the CDR3 reads CASSSARGFVSPLHF. DNA for the CDR3: TGTGCCAGCAGTAGTGCCAGGGGGTTTGTTTCACCCCTCCACTTT.

V is TRBV6-6 and J is TRBJ1-1; D unresolved. Germline CDR1 reads MNHNY; CDR2 reads SVGAGI (reference sequence). This CDR3 is built from 15 residues. V was shortened by 4 bases and J by 4 bases, with 16 bases between the two germline ends. CDR3 nucleotides: TGTGCCAGCAGTTCCACACTTCGGGAGACCACTGAAGCTTTCTTT. This sequence encodes CASSSTLRETTEAFF.

This clone came up once. The chain carries TRBV2 and TRBJ2-7; 12 bases agree with TRBD2. After removal of 6 bases from V and 5 bases from J, the junction contained 5 bases not matched to a gene. Germline V lookup: CDR1 SNHLY, CDR2 FYNNEI. The CDR3 contains 14 residues. The CDR3: CASSVTSGGNEQYF. The CDR3 coding sequence is TGTGCCAGCAGCGTGACTAGCGGGGGAAACGAGCAGTACTTC. Variable domain in full (rest from reference TRBV2 and TRBJ2-7): EPEVTQTPSHQVTQMGQEVILRCVPISNHLYFYWYRQILGQKVEFLVSFYNNEISEKSEIFDDQFSVERPDGSNFTLKIRSTKLEDSAMYFCASSVTSGGNEQYFGPGTRLTVT.

The chain joins TRBV6-6 to TRBJ1-5; TRBD1 matches 9 bases. Looked up from germline, CDR1 is MNHNY and CDR2 is SVGAGI (reference sequence). This CDR3 is built from 13 residues. V shed 6 bases, J shed 5 bases, and the junction held 2 bases outside the gene matches. The CDR3 region has the DNA TGTGCCAGCAGGGACAGGGGAGATCAGCCCCAGCATTTT. Translated: CASRDRGDQPQHF.

The chain's CDR3 is CASSIGWGANEKLFF. The DNA of the CDR3 is TGTGCCAGTAGTATTGGCTGGGGAGCTAATGAAAAACTGTTTTTT. The chain recombines TRBV19 with TRBJ1-4; D remains ambiguous. V was trimmed by 3 bases and J by 3 bases, leaving 11 bases between them. Looked up from germline, CDR1 is LNHDA and CDR2 is SQIVND (reference sequence). The CDR3 spans 15 residues. The whole variable domain, filled in from reference TRBV19 and TRBJ1-4, reads DGGITQSPKYLFRKEGQNVTLSCEQNLNHDAMYWYRQDPGQGLRLIYYSQIVNDFQKGDIAEGYSVSREKKESFPLTVTSAQKNPTAFYLCASSIGWGANEKLFFGSGTQLSVL.

The sample holds a few counts of this clone. This CDR3 reads CASSSLGGGPFNEQFF. The CDR3 bases are TGTGCCAGCAGTTCCCTTGGGGGGGGGCCGTTCAATGAGCAGTTCTTC. The chain uses TRBV6-6 and TRBJ2-1; a possible D gene is TRBD2 (7 bases). Trimming stripped 4 bases from V and 6 bases from J, with 19 bases between. The CDR3 covers 16 residues. Germline V gene lookup returns CDR1 MNHNY and CDR2 SVGAGI (reference sequence).

V and J are TRBV19 and TRBJ2-7, with TRBD1 matching 7 bases. The CDR3 consists of 19 residues. CDR1 and CDR2 (germline): LNHDA, SQIVND (reference sequence). V shed 3 bases, J shed 2 bases, and the junction held 19 bases outside the gene matches. The DNA of the CDR3 is TGTGCCAGTAGTATTTGGACAGGAACAGGGTATAGCCTAACCTACGAGCAGTACTTC. Translated: CASSIWTGTGYSLTYEQYF.

The chain uses TRBV29-1 and TRBJ2-7, with no clear D. From germline, CDR1 is SQVTM and CDR2 ANQGSEA. The V end lost 4 bases, the J end lost 3 bases, and 13 bases lay between the germline ends. The CDR3 has 13 residues. The CDR3 sequence is CSVVQAVGYEQYF. Written as DNA, the CDR3 is TGCAGCGTTGTTCAGGCGGTCGGCTACGAGCAGTACTTC.

The chain is built from TRBV28 and TRBJ1-3, with D possibly matching TRBD1 (5 bases). The CDR3 consists of 14 residues. V lost 5 bases to trimming and J lost 0 bases, with 8 bases between them. Looked up from germline, CDR1 is MDHEN and CDR2 is SYDVKM. The CDR3 spells CASSPGFSGNTIYF. The CDR3 region has the DNA TGTGCCAGCAGTCCAGGGTTCTCTGGAAACACCATATATTTT.

This chain uses TRBV5-1 with TRBJ2-5; 9 positions agree with TRBD2. This CDR3 contains 15 residues. Germline CDR1 and CDR2: SGHRS and YFSETQ. Trimming at V came to 1 base and at J to 5 bases, leaving 6 bases not matched to a gene. CDR3 nucleotide sequence: TGCGCCAGCAGCTTGCGCGGGGGGGCCGGCGAGACCCAGTACTTC. Amino acid sequence: CASSLRGGAGETQYF.

This clone ranks as medium-sized. The rearrangement joins TRBV12-5 to TRBJ1-1; D remains unclear. V was pared by 0 bases and J by 6 bases, with 14 bases between. The CDR3 runs to 15 residues. Germline-derived CDR1 and CDR2 are LGHNT and FRNRAP. The CDR3 here is CASGLVGPQIPEAFF. CDR3 nucleotides: TGTGCTAGTGGTTTGGTAGGCCCCCAAATCCCTGAAGCTTTCTTT.

This clone was counted between two and nine times. The chain employs TRBV19 and TRBJ2-5, with 8 bases fitting TRBD1. Germline V gene data show CDR1 as LNHDA and CDR2 as SQIVND (reference sequence). Unmatched junction bases numbered 9, after V lost 5 bases and J lost 4 bases. This CDR3 comprises 15 residues. The CDR3 DNA sequence: TGTGCCAGTAGTTCCCTCGGACAGGGCGCAGAGACCCAGTACTTC. It specifies CASSSLGQGAETQYF.

The genes are TRBV5-1 and TRBJ2-1; 11 nucleotides agree with TRBD1. This CDR3 is built from 17 residues. Per germline, CDR1 SGHRS and CDR2 YFSETQ. Germline trimming cut 4 bases from V and 8 bases from J; bases unmatched to any gene: 14. CDR3 loop: CASSPSRTGGAGDEQFF. The CDR3, as DNA: TGCGCCAGCAGCCCTTCCCGGACAGGGGGCGCCGGTGATGAGCAGTTCTTC. The whole variable domain, remainder taken from reference TRBV5-1 and TRBJ2-1, is KAGVTQTPRYLIKTRGQQVTLSCSPISGHRSVSWYQQTPGQGLQFLFEYFSETQRNKGNFPGRFSGRQFSNSRSEMNVSTLELGDSALYLCASSPSRTGGAGDEQFFGPGTRLTVL.

The genes are TRBV5-4 and TRBJ1-2; TRBD1 might be the D (5 bases). The V end was cut by 8 bases, the J end by 3 bases, with 11 bases between. The germline V gene has CDR1 SGHNT and CDR2 YYREEE (reference sequence). This CDR3 contains 12 residues. The CDR3 sequence is CASLQEDYGYTF. CDR3 nucleotides: TGTGCCAGTCTACAGGAGGACTATGGCTACACCTTC.

The J gene is TRBJ1-3, the V gene TRBV2; 8 nucleotides line up with TRBD1. V gave up 4 bases and J gave up 0 bases; unmatched junction bases: 5. CDR1 is SNHLY, CDR2 FYNNEI, per germline. CDR3 length equals 16 residues. Here the CDR3 reads CASSATGAYSGNTIYF. CDR3 bases: TGTGCCAGCAGTGCGACAGGGGCCTACTCTGGAAACACCATATATTTT.

The J gene is TRBJ1-1, the V gene TRBV7-9; maybe TRBD1 (5 bases). Germline V gene lookup returns CDR1 SEHNR and CDR2 FQNEAQ (reference sequence). The V gene lost 6 bases and the J gene lost 5 bases, with 10 bases spanning the gap. The CDR3 contains 12 residues. The CDR3 coding sequence is TGTGCCAGCAGTGGCGGGGGGACTGAAGCTTTCTTT. Protein product: CASSGGGTEAFF.

The V gene is TRBV7-9, the J gene TRBJ2-7; perhaps TRBD2 as D (5 bases). The germline V and J ends were trimmed by 3 bases and 5 bases, with 11 bases remaining between them. The CDR3 length is 13 residues. Germline-derived CDR1 and CDR2 are SEHNR and FQNEAQ (reference sequence). The CDR3 nucleotides read TGTGCCAGCAGCTTCGGGGATTTCGACGAGCAGTACTTC. It translates to CASSFGDFDEQYF.

The chain recombines TRBV2 with TRBJ1-6, with 12 bases lining up with TRBD1. CDR1 is SNHLY and CDR2 is FYNNEI in the germline V gene. V was clipped by 8 bases and J by 3 bases; unmatched bases: 5. The CDR3 length is 16 residues. CDR3: CASGGTGGLYNSPLHF. The CDR3, as DNA: TGTGCCAGCGGCGGGACAGGGGGCCTCTATAATTCACCCCTCCACTTT.

This clone appeared once. This chain joins TRBV9 and TRBJ1-6; tentatively, D is TRBD1 (5 bases). This CDR3 has 14 residues. Trimming took off 3 bases at V and 8 bases at J, with 12 bases between the two ends. Germline CDR1 and CDR2: SGDLS and YYNGEE. CDR3 DNA: TGTGCCAGCAGCGGTGACGTGGGGGATTCACCCCTCCACTTT. Protein product: CASSGDVGDSPLHF. The full variable domain, completed using reference TRBV9 and TRBJ1-6, is DSGVTQTPKHLITATGQRVTLRCSPRSGDLSVYWYQQSLDQGLQFLIQYYNGEERAKGNILERFSAQQFPDLHSELNLSSLELGDSALYFCASSGDVGDSPLHFGNGTRLTVT.

In its sample, this clone was seen a few times. V is TRBV28 and J is TRBJ1-1; the match to TRBD1 covers 7 bases. CDR3 length equals 15 residues. Germline values: CDR1 MDHEN, CDR2 SYDVKM. Germline trimming cut 6 bases from V and 4 bases from J; bases unmatched to any gene: 11. In nucleotides, the CDR3 is TGTGCCAGCAGATACACAGGGGCCCGGGGCACTGAAGCTTTCTTT. Amino acids: CASRYTGARGTEAFF.

This clone was counted a few times. The chain carries TRBV18 and TRBJ2-7; D may be TRBD1 (5 bases). Looked up from germline, CDR1 is KGHSH and CDR2 is LQKENI. The CDR3 totals 14 residues. V shed 0 bases and J shed 3 bases, with 9 bases lying between them. CDR3 sequence (DNA): TGTGCCAGCTCACCACCAGGACAAATCTACGAGCAGTACTTC. It translates to CASSPPGQIYEQYF.

The chain links TRBV7-2 to TRBJ2-2; no clear D gene. In germline, CDR1 is SGHTA, CDR2 FQGNSA. The germline V and J ends were trimmed by 2 bases and 0 bases, with 4 bases remaining between them. The CDR3 totals 14 residues. CDR3 in amino acids: CASSLRANTGELFF. Written as DNA, the CDR3 is TGTGCCAGCAGCTTAAGAGCGAACACCGGGGAGCTGTTTTTT. Using reference TRBV7-2 and TRBJ2-2 for the parts outside the CDR3, the full variable domain is GAGVSQSPSNKVTEKGKDVELRCDPISGHTALYWYRQSLGQGLEFLIYFQGNSAPDKSGLPSDRFSAERTGGSVSTLTIQRTQQEDSAVYLCASSLRANTGELFFGEGSRLTVL.

J is TRBJ2-5 and V is TRBV2, with TRBD2 identical over 11 bases. V dropped 2 bases and J dropped 5; count of bases not matched to a gene: 7. The CDR3 loop spans 16 amino acids. Germline V gene sequence: CDR1 SNHLY, CDR2 FYNNEI. The CDR3 DNA sequence: TGTGCCAGCAGTGAATCAGCTAGCGGGGGGTTCGAGACCCAGTACTTC. It codes for CASSESASGGFETQYF. Based on the CDR3 plus reference TRBV2 and TRBJ2-5, the full variable domain is EPEVTQTPSHQVTQMGQEVILRCVPISNHLYFYWYRQILGQKVEFLVSFYNNEISEKSEIFDDQFSVERPDGSNFTLKIRSTKLEDSAMYFCASSESASGGFETQYFGPGTRLLVL.

This chain joins TRBV5-4 and TRBJ2-3, with 9 nucleotides matching TRBD2. The germline V gene has CDR1 SGHNT and CDR2 YYREEE (reference sequence). The trim removed 4 bases at V and 2 bases at J, leaving 8 bases unmatched. This CDR3 has 16 residues. CDR3 nucleotides: TGTGCCAGCAGCCCTCTACTAGCGGGTCCCACAGATACGCAGTATTTT. Amino acid sequence: CASSPLLAGPTDTQYF.

A single count supports this clone. This sequence joins TRBV6-5 and TRBJ2-7; TRBD2 matches at 11 bases. The CDR3 sequence is 13 residues long. The junction had 4 bases not matched to a gene; V was cut back by 6 bases and J by 6 bases. Per the germline V gene, CDR1 is MNHEY and CDR2 is SVGAGI. CDR3 amino acids: CASRSSGGIEQYF. For the CDR3, the DNA is TGTGCCAGCAGATCTAGCGGGGGGATCGAGCAGTACTTC.

This clone was detected once. The rearrangement joins TRBV5-1 to TRBJ2-2, with TRBD1 identical over 11 bases. Trimming at V came to 3 bases and at J to 5 bases, leaving 0 bases not matched to a gene. The CDR3 runs 14 residues. Germline V gives CDR1 SGHRS, CDR2 YFSETQ. CDR3 in DNA: TGCGCCAGCAGCTGGGACAGGGGGACCGGGGAGCTGTTTTTT. Protein sequence: CASSWDRGTGELFF.